This T cell receptor (beta chain) was identified in a study of blood T cell repertoires in COVID-19 (dated by TCRdb to the early 2020s). Background for the entire study: Collaborator samples came from the United States, Italy and Spain and covered acute and convalescent phases of COVID-19. Deeply sampled blood TCRbeta repertoires from subjects exposed to, actively infected with, or recovered from COVID-19 were included in the dataset. A freely available public database, intended as a resource for researchers studying the immune response to SARS-CoV-2, is where the repertoires were released. Where available, HLA class I and class II types were obtained from metadata supplied by the sample provider rather than from assay-based typing. Samples came from the ongoing ImmuneRACE study (first 160 participants) plus 1,254 subjects from 6 global collaborators. The material from the prospective study consisted of cDNA or gDNA derived from T cells, B-cell-depleted T cells, or PBMCs. Sample metadata almost always included a de-identified subject ID, COVID-19 status, age in years and sex.

According to the germline V gene, CDR1 reads KGHSH and CDR2 reads LQKENI. V has 3 bases trimmed and J has 2 bases trimmed; junction bases matching no gene number 15. The cysteine opens and the valine closes a CDR3 of 18 amino acids. CDR3 DNA is the only sequence kept; it has 54 bases, read in frame from the first base. Note on this clone: The antigen it recognizes is unknown. No per-base quality is available; no much larger clone lies one base away.

The collaborating institutions used their own protocols to collect whole blood in K2EDTA tubes. For TCRbeta analysis, collaborators shipped samples as frozen whole blood, isolated PBMCs, or DNA extracted from either of those sample types. General conclusions and limits of the study: The amount of clinical and demographic metadata varied by source and participant and was provided uncurated.

TCRbeta CDR3 regions were amplified from genomic DNA using the immunoSEQ Assay, a bias-controlled multiplex PCR. The paper's processing steps were these. Within the assay, amplification of reference gene primers was used to estimate how many nucleated cells each sample contained. Sequence reads were collapsed and filtered to measure the absolute abundance of every unique TCRbeta CDR3 rearrangement. For each sample, productive Simpson clonality was calculated by taking the square root of Simpson's diversity index across productive rearrangements. What TCRdb holds here is the immuneACCESS table cut down to in-frame rearrangements. Part of the clones is not present; checked against another copy, under half of the missing clones reflect an unresolved V gene, and the others are unexplained. The D gene and trimming were derived from the DNA, and the V and J assignments and clone size from that table. Across this sample there are over 200,000 clones, with over 75% seen only once. The top ten hold about 4.8% of the sample.

This TCR derives from a woman between 40 and 50 years old with acute or convalescent COVID-19. The chain links TRBV18 with TRBJ2-7, and TRBD2 matches 8 of the central bases. The specimen sequenced was peripheral blood. The sequenced DNA is TGTGCCAGCTCACCCACCGGCGGGTCGCGGGGGGCAACCTACGAGCAGTACGTC. Its coded protein is CASSPTGGSRGATYEQYV.